Listed here are 16 T cell receptor beta chains from one sample, sequenced in a study of OX40 agonist ivuxolimab in advanced cancers. Here immunoSEQ multiplex PCR was the method, and the copy in TCRdb shows in-frame clones only, minus some. The sample comprises 70,000 to 95,000 clones, 87% of which are singletons, and around 0.56% rests with the top ten. The specimen comprised CD4+ or CD8+ T cells sorted from blood, sampled in a trial of the OX40 agonist ivuxolimab. The receptors were gathered from an adult with an advanced solid tumor such as melanoma, head and neck, liver or kidney cancer.

The V call is TRBV27, the J call TRBJ1-1; possible D gene TRBD1, 5 bases. The CDR3 totals 16 residues. Germline V gene sequence: CDR1 MNHEY, CDR2 SMNVEV (reference sequence). V was pared by 0 bases and J by 7 bases, with 18 bases between. The DNA of the CDR3 is TGTGCCAGCAGTTTATCATCTGCATACACAGGTTATGAAGCTTTCTTT. Its translation is CASSLSSAYTGYEAFF.

Here the CDR3 reads CAWSADSPSGANVLTF. DNA for the CDR3: TGTGCCTGGAGTGCTGACAGCCCCTCTGGGGCCAACGTCCTGACTTTC. J is TRBJ2-6 and V is TRBV30; the D gene is possibly TRBD1 (5 bases). The CDR3 totals 16 residues. V lost 1 base to trimming and J lost 0 bases, with 10 bases between them. CDR1 and CDR2 from the germline V gene are GTSNPN and SVGIG (reference sequence). The complete variable domain, with remaining parts taken from reference TRBV30 and TRBJ2-6, reads SQTIHQWPATLVQPVGSPLSLECTVEGTSNPNLYWYRQAAGRGLQLLFYSVGIGQISSEVPQNLSASRPQDRQFILSSKKLLLSDSGFYLCAWSADSPSGANVLTFGAGSRLTVL.

This clone was observed a handful of times. This sequence joins TRBV7-2 and TRBJ2-5; tentatively, D is TRBD2 (6 bases). V lost 4 bases and J 6 bases, leaving 9 bases between the germline ends. The CDR3 contains 12 residues. The germline V gene has CDR1 SGHTA and CDR2 FQGNSA. The CDR3: CASSSTRQTQYF. CDR3 in DNA: TGTGCCAGCAGCTCGACTAGACAGACCCAGTACTTC.

V gene TRBV11-2 combines with J gene TRBJ2-3, with D unresolved. Looked up from germline, CDR1 is SGHAT and CDR2 is FQNNGV. The CDR3 consists of 13 residues. V lost 4 bases, J lost 6 bases, and 11 bases lay in between. The DNA for the CDR3 is TGTGCCAGCAGCTCCCCGTTACGGGATACGCAGTATTTT. It encodes CASSSPLRDTQYF.

A remark on this clone: An end of the junction differs from the germline gene, which may be a read error. The chain couples TRBV7-7 to TRBJ2-5; no definite D call. Germline-derived CDR1 and CDR2 are SSHAT and FNYEAQ (reference sequence). The CDR3 loop spans 13 amino acids. CDR3 bases: TGTGCTAGCAGCAGAGGTGGGGAAGAGACCCAGTACTTC. Translated: CASSRGGEETQYF.

On this clone: The germline gene is not matched at one end of the junction; a read error may be the cause. V is TRBV10-3 and J is TRBJ2-3; possibly TRBD1 for D (6 bases). CDR1 ENHRY and CDR2 SYGVKD come from the germline V gene. The CDR3 has 14 amino acids. CDR3 nucleotide sequence: TGTGCCGTCAGGACAGCCCTTAGCACAGATACGCAGTATTTT. Translated: CAVRTALSTDTQYF.

This chain uses TRBV19 with TRBJ2-7, with 8 bases that match TRBD2. This CDR3 has 12 amino acids. The ends lost 10 bases at V and 1 base at J; junction bases unmatched: 3. Germline CDR1 is LNHDA and CDR2 is SQIVND (reference sequence). CDR3: CATTSDSYEQYF. CDR3 nucleotides: TGTGCCACGACTAGCGATTCCTACGAGCAGTACTTC.

The V call is TRBV5-1, the J call TRBJ1-2, with D perhaps matching TRBD1 (5 bases). Trimming left V 5 bases short and J 4 bases short, with 18 bases between. From germline, CDR1 is SGHRS and CDR2 YFSETQ. The CDR3 covers 15 residues. CDR3 protein: CASSSSGVGIYGYTF. The CDR3 DNA reads as TGCGCCAGCAGTTCCTCGGGGGTGGGAATCTATGGCTACACCTTC.

V and J are TRBV6-1 and TRBJ1-5, with 11 nucleotides matching TRBD1. CDR1 MNHNS and CDR2 SASEGT come from the germline V gene. V gave up 4 bases and J gave up 3 bases; unmatched junction bases: 2. The CDR3 extends over 15 amino acids. This chain's CDR3 is CASSGDRGANQPQHF. The CDR3 DNA follows: TGTGCCAGCAGTGGGGACAGGGGGGCCAATCAGCCCCAGCATTTT.

The V gene is TRBV28, the J gene TRBJ1-2; maybe TRBD1 (6 bases). Trimming shortened V by 4 bases and J by 4 bases, and 13 bases separated the two germline ends. Germline V gene data show CDR1 as MDHEN and CDR2 as SYDVKM. The CDR3 is made up of 14 amino acids. This chain's CDR3 is CASSSGGRFYGYTF. In DNA, the CDR3 is TGTGCCAGCAGTTCGGGGGGCAGGTTCTATGGCTACACCTTC.

This chain connects TRBV30 to TRBJ2-5; TRBD2 might be the D (7 bases). Germline V gives CDR1 GTSNPN, CDR2 SVGIG (reference sequence). The CDR3 has 15 amino acids. V was trimmed by 2 bases and J by 1 base, leaving 14 bases between them. The CDR3 sequence: CAWSRPGGLQETQYF. For the CDR3, the DNA is TGTGCCTGGAGTAGACCCGGGGGGCTCCAAGAGACCCAGTACTTC.

This chain connects TRBV7-2 to TRBJ2-6; D is uncertain. CDR1 is SGHTA, CDR2 FQGNSA, per germline. The CDR3 sequence is 15 residues long. Trimming shortened V by 3 bases and J by 0 bases, and 6 bases separated the two germline ends. The CDR3: CASSFSSSGANVLTF. CDR3 bases: TGTGCCAGCAGCTTTAGTTCCTCTGGGGCCAACGTCCTGACTTTC.

This rearrangement joins TRBV5-1 to TRBJ2-3; 13 bases line up with TRBD2. Germline assignment: CDR1 SGHRS and CDR2 YFSETQ. V dropped 3 bases and J dropped 3; count of bases not matched to a gene: 7. This CDR3 comprises 17 residues. CDR3 residues: CASSSLTSGGPTDTQYF. The CDR3 DNA reads TGCGCCAGCAGCTCCTTGACTAGCGGGGGGCCAACAGATACGCAGTATTTT.

There are a few counts of this clone. The chain links TRBV19 to TRBJ1-2; 9 bases are shared with TRBD1. V lost 5 bases and J lost 4; bases outside the gene matches: 2. Germline V gene data show CDR1 as LNHDA and CDR2 as SQIVND (reference sequence). CDR3 length: 13 amino acids. CDR3 sequence: CASSSTGGYGYTF. In DNA, the CDR3 is TGTGCCAGTAGTTCGACAGGGGGCTATGGCTACACCTTC.

The rearrangement uses TRBV5-4 and TRBJ2-3, with D possibly being TRBD1 or TRBD2 (5 bases each). Trimming cost V 1 base and J 4 bases, with 10 bases left between them. Germline V gene sequence: CDR1 SGHNT, CDR2 YYREEE (reference sequence). The CDR3 spans 14 residues. The CDR3 loop is CASSLPGRADTQYF. In nucleotides, the CDR3 is TGTGCCAGCAGCTTGCCAGGGCGGGCAGATACGCAGTATTTT. Variable domain in full (rest from reference TRBV5-4 and TRBJ2-3): ETGVTQSPTHLIKTRGQQVTLRCSSQSGHNTVSWYQQALGQGPQFIFQYYREEENGRGNFPPRFSGLQFPNYSSELNVNALELDDSALYLCASSLPGRADTQYFGPGTRLTVL.

The chain recombines TRBV7-2 with TRBJ2-7; a weak D match, TRBD2 (6 bases). There are 14 residues in the CDR3. Germline CDR1 is SGHTA and CDR2 is FQGNSA. V gave up 5 bases and J gave up 2 bases, with 13 bases separating them. Here the CDR3 reads CASSGGLPPYEQYF. For the CDR3, the DNA is TGTGCCAGCAGCGGAGGACTACCACCCTACGAGCAGTACTTC.